This paragraph reports one T cell receptor (beta chain). Antigen: not known. The data are from a study of shared clonotypes between healthy human individuals. Germline V gene lookup returns CDR1 MNHEY and CDR2 SMNVEV (reference sequence). This CDR3 contains 14 residues. Between the trimmed V and J ends, which lost 6 bases and 5 bases, there was a span of 13 bases. Only in-frame clones appear in the TCRdb table, and some are missing; sequencing was by immunoSEQ multiplex PCR. Among about 490,000 clones listed, around 78% were seen once. Study-wide points: A small donor pool kept down the genetic and exposure-history diversity that was represented.

The clonotype originates from a woman between 35 and 50 years old in good health. Some clones in this sample may be carry-over from other donors' samples. V gene TRBV27 combines with J gene TRBJ1-4; maybe TRBD1 (5 bases). The sample consisted of PBMCs. The CDR3 spells CASSLDSRNEKLFF. DNA of the CDR3: TGTGCCAGCAGCCTAGACAGCAGAAATGAAAAACTGTTTTTT.